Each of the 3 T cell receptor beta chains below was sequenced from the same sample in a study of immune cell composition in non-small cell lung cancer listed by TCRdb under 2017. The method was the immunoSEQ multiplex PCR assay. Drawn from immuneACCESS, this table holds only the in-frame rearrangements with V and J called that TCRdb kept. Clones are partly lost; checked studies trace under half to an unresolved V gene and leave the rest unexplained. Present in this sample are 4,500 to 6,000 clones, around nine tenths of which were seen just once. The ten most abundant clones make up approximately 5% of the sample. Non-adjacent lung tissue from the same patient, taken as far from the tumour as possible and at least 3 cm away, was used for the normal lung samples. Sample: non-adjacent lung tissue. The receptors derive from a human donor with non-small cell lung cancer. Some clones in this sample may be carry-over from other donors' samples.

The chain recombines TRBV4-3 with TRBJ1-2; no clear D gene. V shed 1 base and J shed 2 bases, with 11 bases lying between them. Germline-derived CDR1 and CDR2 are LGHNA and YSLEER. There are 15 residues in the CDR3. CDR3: CASSQGGSSNYGYTF. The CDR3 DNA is TGCGCCAGCAGCCAAGGAGGCAGCTCCAACTATGGCTACACCTTC.

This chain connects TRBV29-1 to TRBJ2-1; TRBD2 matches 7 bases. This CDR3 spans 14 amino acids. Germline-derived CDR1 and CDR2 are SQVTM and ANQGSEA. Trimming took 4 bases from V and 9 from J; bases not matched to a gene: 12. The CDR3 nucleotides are TGCAGCGTTGCCAAGACCCGTTGGGGGGGTGAGCAGTTCTTC. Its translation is CSVAKTRWGGEQFF.

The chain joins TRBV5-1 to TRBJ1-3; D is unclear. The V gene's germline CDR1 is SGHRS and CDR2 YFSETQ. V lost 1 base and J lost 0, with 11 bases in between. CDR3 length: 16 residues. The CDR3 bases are TGCGCCAGCAGCTTGACTTCGGACTTCTCTGGAAACACCATATATTTT. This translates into CASSLTSDFSGNTIYF.